A selection of T cell receptor beta chains follows, all from one sample in a study of OX40 agonist ivuxolimab in advanced cancers. Generated by immunoSEQ multiplex PCR, the TCRdb table keeps only in-frame clones and is missing some. Altogether about 46,000 clones are present, around 84% being singletons, with the ten largest covering approximately 10%. The material sequenced was CD4+ or CD8+ T cells sorted from blood, taken in a trial of the OX40 agonist ivuxolimab. These TCRs come from an adult with an advanced solid tumor such as melanoma, head and neck, liver or kidney cancer. The CDR3 runs from the conserved cysteine through the conserved F or W. Part of the rows lack a size; the others show once, few, many or a class for expanded clones.

v_gene	j_gene	abundance	CDR3aa
TRBV7-9	TRBJ2-7	.	CASSIRSYEQYF
TRBV10-3	TRBJ2-7	few	CAISDSSYEQYF
TRBV27	TRBJ1-6	.	CASSLSVIGNSPLHF
TRBV5-5	TRBJ1-2	.	CASSLDMNYGYTF
TRBV19	TRBJ2-1	.	CASSIGLAGHNEQFF
TRBV27	TRBJ2-3	.	CASSFTGADTQYF
TRBV4-3	TRBJ1-2	.	CASSQVGRVPYGYTF
TRBV4-1	TRBJ2-3	.	CASSQEDKSTDTQYF
TRBV15	TRBJ2-7	.	CATSSGRGGEQYF
TRBV10-3	TRBJ1-2	.	CAISESVGSSNYGYTF
TRBV7-9	TRBJ2-7	.	CASGDYEQYF
TRBV19	TRBJ1-2	.	CASSWPMTGLSGYTF
TRBV2	TRBJ2-3	.	CASRGDTQYF
TRBV2	TRBJ2-5	once	CASSPGTYQETQYF
TRBV13	TRBJ2-5	.	CASSSNSHPGTSRGRETQYF
TRBV19	TRBJ2-1	.	CASSPKAGHEQFF
TRBV18	TRBJ2-3	.	CASSPPVRELGTDTQYF
TRBV5-6	TRBJ2-2	.	CASSFEGLENTGELFF
TRBV2	TRBJ1-5	.	CASRRLDGRHQPQHF
TRBV13	TRBJ1-1	.	CASRDRAANTEAFF
TRBV7-2	TRBJ2-3	once	CASRLAGTDTQYF
TRBV20-1	TRBJ1-1	.	CSAHSTVATF
TRBV5-1	TRBJ2-7	.	CASSLGGTAEEQYF
TRBV7-6	TRBJ1-5	once	CASSPRQGRNQPQHF
TRBV5-1	TRBJ2-1	.	CASSLETGWDEQFF
TRBV28	TRBJ2-7	.	CASSPTYEQYF
TRBV6-5	TRBJ2-5	.	CASSYFGREDQETQYF
TRBV28	TRBJ1-1	.	CASRGSPGGAGTEAFF
TRBV9	TRBJ1-1	.	CASSGDSMNTEAFF
TRBV29-1	TRBJ2-1	.	CSVEDRGEEGHEQFF
TRBV10-3	TRBJ1-2	.	CAIISTLGDGYTF
TRBV5-4	TRBJ1-2	.	CASSLDRGSYGYTF
TRBV27	TRBJ2-2	.	CASSLDHPGPARELFF
TRBV27	TRBJ2-7	.	CASSPAGMAAYEQYF
TRBV4-2	TRBJ1-3	.	CASSQNSGNTIYF
TRBV7-2	TRBJ2-1	.	CASSLGGNRLAGDNEQFF
TRBV5-6	TRBJ2-2	.	CASSPGPGQGTIRTGELFF
TRBV11-2	TRBJ2-7	.	CASSPRTGSYEQYF
TRBV6-5	TRBJ2-2	once	CASLTHRDTGELFF
TRBV11-2	.	.	CASSPPRTGQGKYEQYF
TRBV28	TRBJ2-5	.	CASSLRLPPETQYF
TRBV6-5	TRBJ1-1	.	CASRSDRVWSEAFF